This T cell receptor beta chain was observed in a study of blood T cells in healthy people across ages. Points from the study as a whole: Long-lived donors had more naive CD4+ cells and higher diversity than aged donors. Estimates of total diversity, which came from one million sequenced T cells, were considered to be underestimates.

CDR1 SNHLY and CDR2 FYNNEI come from the germline V gene. V shed 4 bases and J shed 0 bases, with 16 bases lying between them. The CDR3 runs to 18 residues. PCR was performed a second time for about 7 to 12 cycles using a sample-barcoded 5' primer and a J-beta primer mix. The authors tagged each cDNA molecule using a template-switch adaptor with 12 random nucleotides. TCRdb called the 5' RACE reads again in MiXCR, with one record for every CDR3 protein. This table has some 1.8 million distinct CDR3 sequences, approximately 40% appearing once. With regard to this clonotype: Antigen: not known.

The source of this sequence is a human donor in good health. The chain uses TRBV2 and TRBJ1-6; weak D call: TRBD1 (5 bases). Sequencing was performed on blood. CDR3 nucleotides: TGTGCCAGCAGTGGGAGTTGGGGCGAGAGCTCCTATAATTCACCCCTCCACTTT. Its protein is CASSGSWGESSYNSPLHF.